Listed below are T cell receptor beta chains from one sample, sequenced in a study of blood T cell repertoires in COVID-19. Clones were sequenced by immunoSEQ multiplex PCR, and TCRdb holds only the in-frame ones, with some missing. Altogether about 370,000 clones are present, just over 90% being singletons, with the ten largest covering 0.8% to 0.9%. The sequencing sample was made of PBMCs or T cells enriched from blood (not recorded which). The receptors shown here come from a woman aged 40 to 50 who had been exposed to COVID-19. The CDR3 runs from the conserved cysteine through the conserved F or W. The D gene is left open where the match is weak.

v_call: TRBV3-1/TRBV3-2
j_call: TRBJ2-6
d_call: TRBD1
cdr3_aa: CASSLTGGAGANVLTF

v_call: TRBV29-1
j_call: TRBJ2-3
d_call: TRBD1
cdr3_aa: CSAAGTGTRDTQYF

v_call: TRBV18
j_call: TRBJ2-5
d_call: -
cdr3_aa: CASSPGLTETQYF

v_call: TRBV19
j_call: TRBJ2-7
d_call: -
cdr3_aa: CASSPQGRPYEQYF

v_call: TRBV14
j_call: TRBJ1-1
d_call: -
cdr3_aa: CASSPEVRENTEAFF

v_call: TRBV15
j_call: TRBJ1-4
d_call: TRBD1
cdr3_aa: CATSTRNRGGANEKLFF

v_call: TRBV3-1/TRBV3-2
j_call: TRBJ1-2
d_call: TRBD1
cdr3_aa: CASSQTGDRGLYGYTF

v_call: TRBV27
j_call: TRBJ1-3
d_call: -
cdr3_aa: CASSRQGSGNTIYF

v_call: TRBV9
j_call: TRBJ2-7
d_call: -
cdr3_aa: CASSVVWEASYEQYF

v_call: TRBV7-3
j_call: TRBJ1-1
d_call: TRBD1
cdr3_aa: CASSPQGQWDTEAFF

v_call: TRBV19
j_call: TRBJ1-1
d_call: TRBD1
cdr3_aa: CASNFRGTGDNTEAFF

v_call: TRBV6-5
j_call: TRBJ2-3
d_call: -
cdr3_aa: CASRPGQGSDTQYF

v_call: TRBV7-3
j_call: TRBJ1-2
d_call: -
cdr3_aa: CASSLLAWRGYTF

v_call: TRBV6-5
j_call: TRBJ1-2
d_call: -
cdr3_aa: CASSYSGTNYGYTF

v_call: TRBV6-4
j_call: TRBJ1-1
d_call: -
cdr3_aa: CASPWVGGEKTEAFF

v_call: TRBV6-2/TRBV6-3
j_call: TRBJ1-4
d_call: -
cdr3_aa: CASSYILGGFDNEKLFF

v_call: TRBV5-5
j_call: TRBJ1-6
d_call: -
cdr3_aa: CASSLREGYNSPLHF

v_call: TRBV7-6
j_call: TRBJ2-6
d_call: -
cdr3_aa: CASSLWGRSGANVLTF

v_call: TRBV9
j_call: TRBJ1-1
d_call: -
cdr3_aa: CASSPRRVMGGTEAFF

v_call: TRBV30
j_call: TRBJ1-4
d_call: -
cdr3_aa: CAWSVREGEKLFF

v_call: TRBV9
j_call: TRBJ2-3
d_call: TRBD2
cdr3_aa: CASSVAGGHTQYF

v_call: TRBV30
j_call: TRBJ1-1
d_call: -
cdr3_aa: CAWSDTGVQAFF

v_call: TRBV18
j_call: TRBJ1-2
d_call: -
cdr3_aa: CASSPGGAGGYTF

v_call: TRBV7-8
j_call: TRBJ2-7
d_call: -
cdr3_aa: CASSLGGGEQYF

v_call: TRBV27
j_call: TRBJ1-4
d_call: TRBD1
cdr3_aa: CASSLSIGTGYGSEKLFF

v_call: TRBV7-2
j_call: TRBJ2-7
d_call: -
cdr3_aa: CASSLAGGQDYEQYF

v_call: TRBV5-1
j_call: TRBJ1-6
d_call: -
cdr3_aa: CASSLSQGLNSPLHF